This T cell receptor beta chain came from a study of early T cells in non-severe SARS-CoV-2 infection. Study overall: Whole-blood bulk RNA, unsorted, was sequenced, and chains were unpaired. Broader study findings: The matching step, a VDJdb search, favored anti-spike CD8 responses and missed private and CD4 specificities.

Concerning this clonotype itself: The target antigen is unknown.

Unique molecular identifiers (one per individual cDNA molecule) were attached. One entry per CDR3 protein, called by TCRdb with MiXCR from the 5' RACE reads. The table has more than 50,000 distinct CDR3 sequences, roughly an eighth seen once. This CDR3 comprises 16 residues. Germline CDR1 reads SGHAT; CDR2 reads FQNNGV. Trimming took 5 bases from V and 3 from J; bases not matched to a gene: 10. The source of this sequence is an adult who was a healthcare worker with PCR-confirmed SARS-CoV-2 infection or an uninfected control (not recorded which). The sequenced sample consisted of whole blood. This chain links TRBV11-2 with TRBJ2-3, with TRBD2 identical over 8 bases. The CDR3 region is CASSRGTSVLTDTQYF. The CDR3 bases are TGTGCCAGCAGCCGAGGGACTAGTGTTTTAACAGATACGCAGTATTTT.